These T cell receptor beta chains were read from a single sample in a study of cytomegalovirus exposure and HLA in healthy donors. Profiling relied on immunoSEQ multiplex PCR, and the TCRdb table lists in-frame clones only, not all of them. The sample records 150,000 to 200,000 clones, 80% being singletons. Source material: PBMCs. Receptors were obtained from a man between 40 and 49 years old in good health and CMV-seronegative. CDR3s include the opening cysteine and the closing phenylalanine or tryptophan. A D gene is named only where the DNA matches it firmly. Size is omitted from some rows. Given values are once, few, many or a class for expanded clones.

v_gene,abundance,d_gene,j_gene,CDR3aa,CDR3nt
TRBV19,NA,NA,TRBJ1-2,CASSIGGLGRNYGYTF,TGTGCCAGTAGTATAGGGGGGCTGGGCAGAAACTATGGCTACACCTTC
TRBV27,NA,NA,TRBJ1-5,CASRAQRGGNQPQHF,TGTGCCAGCAGAGCGCAACGGGGTGGCAATCAGCCCCAGCATTTT
TRBV7-9,NA,TRBD2,TRBJ2-2,CASSTGLAGGPGTGELFF,TGTGCCAGCAGCACGGGACTAGCGGGAGGGCCGGGGACCGGGGAGCTGTTTTTT
TRBV20-1,few,NA,TRBJ1-1,CSAPDTEAFF,TGCAGTGCTCCGGACACTGAAGCTTTCTTT
TRBV18,NA,TRBD2,TRBJ2-7,CASSPTSGSVYEQYF,TGTGCCAGCTCACCGACTAGCGGGAGTGTTTACGAGCAGTACTTC
TRBV11-2,NA,TRBD2,TRBJ2-3,CASSLDGLAGGVTDTQYF,TGTGCCAGCAGCTTAGATGGACTAGCGGGAGGGGTCACAGATACGCAGTATTTT
TRBV7-2,NA,TRBD1,TRBJ1-1,CASSSWTGWTEAFF,TGTGCCAGCAGCAGTTGGACAGGGTGGACTGAAGCTTTCTTT
TRBV7-8,few,TRBD1,TRBJ1-6,CASSFGRGPLDYNSPLHF,TGTGCCAGCAGCTTCGGGAGGGGGCCCTTAGACTATAATTCACCCCTCCACTTT
TRBV6-1,NA,NA,TRBJ2-3,CASRPRRSDTQYF,TGTGCCAGCAGGCCTAGGCGGTCAGATACGCAGTATTTT
TRBV6-1,once,NA,TRBJ1-1,CASSEAADTEAFF,TGTGCCAGCAGTGAAGCGGCAGACACTGAAGCTTTCTTT
TRBV9,NA,TRBD2,TRBJ2-1,CASSVASGGHNEQFF,TGTGCCAGCAGCGTAGCTAGCGGGGGACACAATGAGCAGTTCTTC
TRBV4-1,few,NA,TRBJ2-1,CASSHFNYNEQFF,TGCGCCAGCAGCCATTTCAACTACAATGAGCAGTTCTTC
TRBV6-6,NA,TRBD2,TRBJ2-4,CASSYAGGGKNIQYF,TGTGCCAGCAGTTACGCGGGGGGAGGGAAAAACATTCAGTACTTC
TRBV5-4,NA,TRBD2,TRBJ2-7,CASSSTAGTYEQYF,TGTGCCAGCAGCTCGACAGCGGGAACCTACGAGCAGTACTTC
TRBV2,NA,TRBD2,TRBJ2-1,CASSAGTSGRYEQFF,TGTGCCAGCAGCGCCGGGACTAGCGGGAGATATGAGCAGTTCTTC
TRBV2,NA,TRBD2,TRBJ2-3,CASSELSSGGPKYF,TGTGCCAGCAGTGAATTGTCTAGCGGGGGGCCGAAGTATTTT
TRBV18,NA,TRBD1,TRBJ2-6,CASSPRTGSGANVLTF,TGTGCCAGCTCACCACGGACAGGATCTGGGGCCAACGTCCTGACTTTC
TRBV4-1,NA,NA,TRBJ1-5,CASSQEDSPYQPQHF,TGCGCCAGCAGCCAAGAGGACAGTCCTTATCAGCCCCAGCATTTT
TRBV29-1,NA,TRBD1,TRBJ2-1,CSVDGTDYNEQFF,TGCAGCGTTGATGGGACAGATTACAATGAGCAGTTCTTC
TRBV11-3,NA,NA,TRBJ1-1,CASSFSGNTEAFF,TGTGCCAGCAGCTTCTCAGGGAACACTGAAGCTTTCTTT
TRBV9,NA,NA,TRBJ1-3,CASSVASGAGNTIYF,TGTGCCAGCAGCGTAGCGTCAGGGGCTGGAAACACCATATATTTT
TRBV19,NA,NA,TRBJ1-4,CASSIEGGKDVELFF,TGTGCCAGTAGTATAGAGGGGGGGAAGGACGTCGAACTGTTTTTT
TRBV5-4,NA,TRBD1,TRBJ2-2,CASSSWTGGENTGELFF,TGTGCCAGCAGCTCCTGGACAGGGGGCGAGAACACCGGGGAGCTGTTTTTT
TRBV5-1,NA,TRBD2,TRBJ2-5,CASSQASGGQQETQYF,TGCGCCAGCAGCCAGGCTAGCGGGGGGCAACAAGAGACCCAGTACTTC
TRBV7-9,NA,NA,TRBJ2-5,CASSLSGVALGETQYF,TGTGCCAGCAGCTTATCGGGGGTAGCCCTAGGGGAGACCCAGTACTTC
TRBV7-2,NA,NA,TRBJ2-2,CASSLESSLNTGELFF,TGTGCCAGCAGCTTAGAGTCTAGCTTGAACACCGGGGAGCTGTTTTTT
TRBV4-3,few,NA,TRBJ1-6,CASSQGNLRVSPLHF,TGCGCCAGCAGCCAAGGCAATCTCCGGGTTTCACCCCTCCACTTT
TRBV11-3,NA,TRBD1,TRBJ2-7,CASSPGQGGSYEQYF,TGTGCCAGCAGCCCGGGACAGGGAGGCTCCTACGAGCAGTACTTC
TRBV5-1,NA,TRBD1,TRBJ2-7,CASSETGGYEQYF,TGCGCCAGCAGCGAGACAGGGGGCTACGAGCAGTACTTC
TRBV6-1,NA,TRBD1,TRBJ1-2,CASSELDRGRGTF,TGTGCCAGCAGTGAACTAGACAGGGGAAGGGGAACCTTC
TRBV10-3,NA,TRBD1,TRBJ1-6,CAISGTGDSPLHF,TGTGCCATCAGTGGGACAGGGGATTCACCCCTCCACTTT
TRBV10-2,NA,TRBD1,TRBJ2-2,CASSRQGLSTGELFF,TGCGCCAGCAGTCGACAGGGGTTGAGCACCGGGGAGCTGTTTTTT
TRBV7-2,NA,NA,TRBJ2-5,CASSQRGQETQYF,TGTGCCAGCAGTCAAAGGGGGCAAGAGACCCAGTACTTC
TRBV19,NA,NA,TRBJ1-1,CASSSLGGTNTEAFF,TGTGCCAGTAGCTCCTTGGGGGGGACTAACACTGAAGCTTTCTTT
TRBV19,NA,NA,TRBJ1-1,CASSIGLRGEGTEAFF,TGTGCCAGTAGTATAGGGCTACGAGGTGAGGGAACTGAAGCTTTCTTT
TRBV7-9,NA,TRBD2,TRBJ2-1,CASDIDGGTNEQFF,TGTGCCAGCGATATAGACGGGGGGACTAATGAGCAGTTCTTC
TRBV18,NA,NA,TRBJ1-4,CASSRGATNEKLFF,TGTGCCAGCTCACGGGGAGCAACTAATGAAAAACTGTTTTTT
TRBV6-1,NA,NA,TRBJ1-2,CASSPTGHTNYGYTF,TGTGCCAGCAGCCCTACGGGTCATACTAACTATGGCTACACCTTC
TRBV7-9,NA,TRBD1,TRBJ1-1,CASSRTGGTEAFF,TGTGCCAGCAGCCGGACAGGAGGGACTGAAGCTTTCTTT
TRBV5-4,NA,NA,TRBJ2-2,CASSLRTPLGTGELFF,TGTGCCAGCAGCTTAAGGACACCCCTGGGCACCGGGGAGCTGTTTTTT
TRBV2,few,NA,TRBJ1-5,CASSDRHSNQPQHF,TGTGCCAGCAGCGACAGACATAGCAATCAGCCCCAGCATTTT
TRBV7-8,NA,NA,TRBJ1-3,CASSSQAGTGNTIYF,TGTGCCAGCAGCTCCCAAGCAGGGACTGGAAACACCATATATTTT
TRBV18,NA,NA,TRBJ1-4,CASSPSSAVREKLFF,TGTGCCAGCTCACCATCTTCGGCCGTGAGGGAAAAACTGTTTTTT
TRBV5-1,NA,TRBD2,TRBJ2-7,CASSSMTSGSYEQYF,TGCGCCAGCAGTTCAATGACTAGCGGCTCCTACGAGCAGTACTTC
TRBV5-1,NA,NA,TRBJ1-3,CASSLESGGSGNTIYF,TGCGCCAGCAGCTTGGAATCGGGAGGGTCTGGAAACACCATATATTTT
TRBV19,once,TRBD1,TRBJ1-1,CASSNSGQGDTEAFF,TGTGCCAGTAGTAACTCGGGACAGGGAGACACTGAAGCTTTCTTT
TRBV4-1,NA,NA,TRBJ2-7,CASSDWGEYEQYF,TGCGCCAGCAGCGACTGGGGGGAATACGAGCAGTACTTC